This TCR beta chain was documented in a study of spatial heterogeneity in lung cancer. Study summary: Alpha-chain detections were consistently fewer than beta-chain detections among the sequences. In raw reads, more than 8.5 appearances on average were recorded for each unique TCR and UMI combination.

This clonotype was picked up a small number of times. Specified time point: sample taken at primary tumor resection. Extraction of whole RNA from tumor, nontumor lung or frozen PBMC preceded unsorted sequencing. The study tagged each TCR cDNA molecule with a unique molecular identifier. TCRdb re-called the 5' RACE reads with MiXCR, one entry per CDR3 protein. The sample yields around 12,000 distinct CDR3 sequences, over 15% seen once. Trimming took 1 base from V and 3 from J; bases not matched to a gene: 4. CDR1 and CDR2 from the germline V gene are MGHRA and YSYEKL. The CDR3 contains 15 residues. The chain employs TRBV4-1 and TRBJ2-3, with TRBD2 identical over 7 bases. This TCR was recovered from a male donor with early-stage non-small cell lung cancer. Specimen: PBMCs, collected at surgery. CDR3 sequence (DNA): TGCGCCAGCAGCCAAGTCGGCGGGAGTACAGATACGCAGTATTTT. Translation: CASSQVGGSTDTQYF.